This T cell receptor beta chain was found in a study of cytomegalovirus exposure and HLA in healthy donors. The germline CDR1 and CDR2 sequences are LNHNV and YYDKDF (reference sequence). V trimming: 3 bases; J trimming: 9 bases; junction bases outside the gene matches: 11. The CDR3 extends over 15 amino acids. It was with 60 Vbeta and 13 Jbeta primers that the PCR ran. Sequencing was performed with immunoSEQ multiplex PCR; in TCRdb, only in-frame clones are kept and a portion is missing. The table lists about 110,000 clones, approximately 80% of them singletons. The chain has TRBV15 and TRBJ2-5, with TRBD2 matching 9 bases. The sequence was obtained from a woman in her 30s in good health and CMV-seropositive. The sequenced sample was PBMCs. The CDR3 sequence: CATSRDMGGGAAQYF. DNA for the CDR3: TGTGCCACCAGCAGGGACATGGGCGGGGGGGCGGCCCAGTACTTC.